The 21 T cell receptor beta chains below come from one sample, sequenced in a study of technical replicates of blood from a few donors. The data were produced by immunoSEQ multiplex PCR, yet TCRdb's version contains in-frame clones alone and is incomplete. This sample has about 73,000 clones; roughly nine tenths occur once, and the top ten carry about 4.7%. Sequenced input: PBMCs. The origin of the receptors is a human donor in good health. Some clones in this sample may be carry-over from other donors' samples.

The rearrangement uses TRBV19 and TRBJ2-3; 14 positions match TRBD2. The length of the CDR3 is 15 residues. Germline V CDR1 and CDR2: LNHDA, SQIVND (reference sequence). The ends lost 8 bases at V and 2 bases at J; junction bases unmatched: 3. CDR3 sequence reads: CASGTSGGLTDTQYF. The CDR3 bases are TGTGCCAGTGGGACTAGCGGGGGCCTCACAGATACGCAGTATTTT.

This chain joins TRBV10-3 and TRBJ2-7; 8 bases agree with TRBD2. The CDR3 totals 13 residues. Germline lookup yields CDR1 ENHRY and CDR2 SYGVKD. The V gene end was trimmed by 5 bases and the J gene end by 3 bases; junction bases not matched to a gene: 3. As DNA, the CDR3 is TGTGCCATCAGTCCGGCGGGAGGCTACGAGCAGTACTTC. Its translation: CAISPAGGYEQYF.

This sequence joins TRBV19 and TRBJ1-1; TRBD1 matches 10 bases. Germline V lookup: CDR1 LNHDA, CDR2 SQIVND (reference sequence). The CDR3 totals 15 residues. Trimming at V came to 7 bases and at J to 5 bases, leaving 10 bases not matched to a gene. CDR3 bases: TGTGCCAGTACTCGACAGGGGGCAGCGGTGACTGAAGCTTTCTTT. Its translation: CASTRQGAAVTEAFF. The full variable domain, with the rest looked up from reference TRBV19 and TRBJ1-1, is DGGITQSPKYLFRKEGQNVTLSCEQNLNHDAMYWYRQDPGQGLRLIYYSQIVNDFQKGDIAEGYSVSREKKESFPLTVTSAQKNPTAFYLCASTRQGAAVTEAFFGQGTRLTVV.

The chain recombines TRBV12-5 with TRBJ2-7; 11 bases map to TRBD1. CDR3 length equals 13 residues. Germline V gene sequence: CDR1 LGHNT, CDR2 FRNRAP. J gave up 4 bases and V 6 bases, and 2 bases lay outside the gene matches. The CDR3: CASGGDRGYEQYF. The DNA for the CDR3 is TGTGCTAGTGGGGGGGACAGGGGGTACGAGCAGTACTTC.

The sample holds a few counts of this clone. The gene calls are TRBV6-6 and TRBJ1-1, with D uncertain. The CDR3 totals 12 residues. Germline lookup yields CDR1 MNHNY and CDR2 SVGAGI (reference sequence). Trimming took off 7 bases at V and 1 base at J, with 7 bases between the two ends. This chain's CDR3 is CASKEGNTEAFF. CDR3 DNA: TGTGCCAGCAAAGAGGGGAACACTGAAGCTTTCTTT.

This chain uses TRBV9 with TRBJ2-7; 7 bases fit TRBD2. The trim removed 0 bases at V and 3 bases at J, leaving 6 bases unmatched. The CDR3 has 15 residues. The germline CDR1 and CDR2 sequences are SGDLS and YYNGEE. The CDR3 DNA reads TGTGCCAGCAGCGTAGAGGCTAGCGGAAACTACGAGCAGTACTTC. Residues: CASSVEASGNYEQYF.

The chain couples TRBV7-9 to TRBJ1-4; possibly TRBD1 for D (6 bases). The germline V gene encodes CDR1 SEHNR and CDR2 FQNEAQ (reference sequence). Trimming shortened V by 4 bases and J by 5 bases, and 14 bases separated the two germline ends. CDR3 length: 15 amino acids. CDR3 DNA sequence: TGTGCCAGCAGCTCCCAGGGACAAAGAAATGAAAAACTGTTTTTT. Amino acids: CASSSQGQRNEKLFF. The variable domain in full, completed from reference TRBV7-9 and TRBJ1-4, reads DTGVSQNPRHKITKRGQNVTFRCDPISEHNRLYWYRQTLGQGPEFLTYFQNEAQLEKSRLLSDRFSAERPKGSFSTLEIQRTEQGDSAMYLCASSSQGQRNEKLFFGSGTQLSVL.

The chain uses TRBV4-3 and TRBJ2-2, with D perhaps TRBD2 (5 bases). The V end lost 3 bases, the J end lost 3 bases, and 17 bases lay between the germline ends. This CDR3 is 17 amino acids long. CDR1 is LGHNA, CDR2 YSLEER, per germline. CDR3 coding DNA: TGCGCCAGCAGCCAGTGGGCTCGAGCCGGGGACACCGGGGAGCTGTTTTTT. Translated: CASSQWARAGDTGELFF.

This clone was seen a handful of times. The J gene is TRBJ2-7, the V gene TRBV29-1; 10 bases agree with TRBD2. CDR3 length: 13 residues. From germline, CDR1 is SQVTM and CDR2 ANQGSEA. Trimming removed 5 bases from V and 5 bases from J; junction bases left unmatched: 6. The chain's CDR3 is CSVFSGRSNEQYF. The CDR3 DNA is TGCAGCGTTTTTAGCGGGAGGAGTAACGAGCAGTACTTC.

The genes are TRBV2 and TRBJ2-5, with D maybe TRBD1 (5 bases). Trimming shortened V by 9 bases and J by 5 bases, and 13 bases separated the two germline ends. Germline V lookup: CDR1 SNHLY, CDR2 FYNNEI. This CDR3 is built from 12 residues. The CDR3 reads CASGHSEETQYF. CDR3 nucleotides: TGTGCCAGTGGACACTCCGAGGAGACCCAGTACTTC.

V and J are TRBV25-1 and TRBJ1-1; D is ambiguous. Germline V gene data show CDR1 as MGHDK and CDR2 as SYGVNS. There are 13 residues in the CDR3. The ends were cut back, 1 base at V and 3 bases at J, with 6 bases in the middle. DNA of the CDR3: TGTGCCAGCAGTGAATCGGGGTACACTGAAGCTTTCTTT. Amino acid sequence: CASSESGYTEAFF.

This chain links TRBV19 with TRBJ2-7, with D possibly being TRBD2 (5 bases). Germline V gene lookup returns CDR1 LNHDA and CDR2 SQIVND (reference sequence). Trimming took off 3 bases at V and 7 bases at J, with 10 bases between the two ends. The CDR3 loop spans 12 amino acids. The CDR3: CASSIHGKEQYF. For the CDR3, the DNA is TGTGCCAGTAGTATTCACGGGAAGGAGCAGTACTTC.

The chain uses TRBV9 and TRBJ1-5; D is uncertain. The CDR3 extends over 14 amino acids. Germline V lookup: CDR1 SGDLS, CDR2 YYNGEE. Trimming removed 4 bases at V and 7 bases at J, with 15 bases between. The CDR3 nucleotides read TGTGCCAGCAGCCCCCGGGAGGGAGGCCAGCCCCAGCATTTT. This gives the protein CASSPREGGQPQHF. The variable domain in full, with the rest retrieved from reference TRBV9 and TRBJ1-5, is DSGVTQTPKHLITATGQRVTLRCSPRSGDLSVYWYQQSLDQGLQFLIQYYNGEERAKGNILERFSAQQFPDLHSELNLSSLELGDSALYFCASSPREGGQPQHFGDGTRLSIL.

The rearrangement joins TRBV7-9 to TRBJ1-1; D is perhaps TRBD1 (6 bases). Deletions cut 3 bases from V and 2 bases from J, with 13 bases between. Germline V gene data show CDR1 as SEHNR and CDR2 as FQNEAQ (reference sequence). The CDR3 runs 15 residues. The CDR3: CASSLPQGRNTEAFF. Here the CDR3 DNA reads TGTGCCAGCAGCTTGCCTCAGGGGCGAAACACTGAAGCTTTCTTT.

This CDR3 is CASSTTSGNSYEQYF. DNA for the CDR3: TGTGCCAGCAGCACCACTAGCGGGAACTCCTACGAGCAGTACTTC. The chain has TRBV7-9 and TRBJ2-7, with 10 bases lining up with TRBD2. The CDR3 is 15 amino acids. The trim removed 5 bases at V and 0 bases at J, leaving 4 bases unmatched. In germline, CDR1 is SEHNR, CDR2 FQNEAQ (reference sequence).

The chain combines TRBV7-3 with TRBJ2-1; TRBD2 matches at 11 bases. Unmatched junction bases numbered 10, after V lost 5 bases and J lost 7 bases. Germline V gene sequence: CDR1 SGHTA, CDR2 FQGTGA. The CDR3 totals 16 residues. In nucleotides, the CDR3 is TGTGCCAGCAGCGCCCAACTAGCGGGGGCCCTTAATGAGCAGTTCTTC. Translating gives CASSAQLAGALNEQFF.

The chain links TRBV27 to TRBJ2-3, with D perhaps matching TRBD1 (6 bases). Germline assignment: CDR1 MNHEY and CDR2 SMNVEV (reference sequence). Trimming cost V 7 bases and J 2 bases, with 10 bases left between them. The CDR3 sequence is 13 residues long. The CDR3 here is CASTRDTTDTQYF. The CDR3 region has the DNA TGTGCCAGCACCCGGGACACCACAGATACGCAGTATTTT.

The chain combines TRBV2 with TRBJ2-7; unclear D gene. The CDR3 covers 11 residues. Germline values: CDR1 SNHLY, CDR2 FYNNEI. V lost 4 bases to trimming and J lost 9 bases, with 10 bases between them. CDR3 coding DNA: TGTGCCAGCAGTGCCGAAGCCGCGCAGTACTTC. Its translation: CASSAEAAQYF. The complete variable domain, with remaining parts taken from reference TRBV2 and TRBJ2-7, reads EPEVTQTPSHQVTQMGQEVILRCVPISNHLYFYWYRQILGQKVEFLVSFYNNEISEKSEIFDDQFSVERPDGSNFTLKIRSTKLEDSAMYFCASSAEAAQYFGPGTRLTVT.

CDR3 DNA sequence: TGTGCCAGCAGTTACTCGACAGGACCCTACTATGGCTACACCTTC. Translating it yields CASSYSTGPYYGYTF. This sequence joins TRBV6-5 and TRBJ1-2, with D possibly being TRBD1 (6 bases). This CDR3 region has 15 residues. Germline CDR1 MNHEY, CDR2 SVGAGI. V was shortened by 0 bases and J by 3 bases, with 11 bases between the two germline ends.

The chain links TRBV5-1 to TRBJ2-7; tentative D call: TRBD1 (5 bases). There are 14 residues in the CDR3. Trimming removed 0 bases at V and 6 bases at J, with 13 bases between. Germline CDR1 reads SGHRS; CDR2 reads YFSETQ. Written as DNA, the CDR3 is TGCGCCAGCAGCTTGGCCAGGGTGGGGTTCGAGCAGTACTTC. Its protein product is CASSLARVGFEQYF.

The chain links TRBV6-5 to TRBJ2-7; D is possibly TRBD2 (5 bases). The CDR3 totals 13 residues. The V gene lost 6 bases and the J gene lost 2 bases, with 11 bases spanning the gap. Germline V gene sequence: CDR1 MNHEY, CDR2 SVGAGI. The CDR3, as DNA: TGTGCCAGCAGACGGGGAAGGGCCTACGAGCAGTACTTC. It specifies CASRRGRAYEQYF.